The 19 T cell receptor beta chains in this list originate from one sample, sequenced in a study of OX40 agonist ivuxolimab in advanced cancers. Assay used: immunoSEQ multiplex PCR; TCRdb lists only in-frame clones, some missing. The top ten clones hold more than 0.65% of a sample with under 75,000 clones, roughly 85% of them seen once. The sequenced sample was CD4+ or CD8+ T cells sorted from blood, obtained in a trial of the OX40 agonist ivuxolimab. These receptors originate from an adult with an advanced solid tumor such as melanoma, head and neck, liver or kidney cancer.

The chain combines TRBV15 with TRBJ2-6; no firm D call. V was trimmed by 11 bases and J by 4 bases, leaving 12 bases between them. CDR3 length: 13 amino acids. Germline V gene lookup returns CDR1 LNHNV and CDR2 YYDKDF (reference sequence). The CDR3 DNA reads TGTGCCGTCGCGACCCCCGGGGCCAACGTCCTGACTTTC. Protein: CAVATPGANVLTF.

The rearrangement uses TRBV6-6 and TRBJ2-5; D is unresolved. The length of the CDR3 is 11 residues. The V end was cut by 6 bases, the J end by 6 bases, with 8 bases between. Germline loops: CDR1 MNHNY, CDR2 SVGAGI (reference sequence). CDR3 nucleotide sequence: TGTGCCAGCAGCGTTCGTAAGACCCAGTACTTC. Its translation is CASSVRKTQYF.

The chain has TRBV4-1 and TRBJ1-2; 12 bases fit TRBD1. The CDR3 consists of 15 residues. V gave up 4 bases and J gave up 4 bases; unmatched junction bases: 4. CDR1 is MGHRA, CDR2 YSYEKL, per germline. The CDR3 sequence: CASSPGQGAAYGYTF. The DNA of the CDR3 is TGCGCCAGCAGCCCGGGACAGGGGGCCGCCTATGGCTACACCTTC.

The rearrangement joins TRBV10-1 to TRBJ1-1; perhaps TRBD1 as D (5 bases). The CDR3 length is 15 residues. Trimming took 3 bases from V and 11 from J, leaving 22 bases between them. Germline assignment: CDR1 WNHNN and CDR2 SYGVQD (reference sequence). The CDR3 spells CASSEGFEPGVAAFF. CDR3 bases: TGCGCCAGCAGTGAAGGGTTCGAGCCGGGGGTGGCCGCTTTCTTT.

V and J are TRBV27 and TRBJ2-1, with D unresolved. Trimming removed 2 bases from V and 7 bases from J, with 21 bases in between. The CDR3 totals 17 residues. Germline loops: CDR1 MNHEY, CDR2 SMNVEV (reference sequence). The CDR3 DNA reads TGTGCCAGCAGTTTACGCCACCGCATTCCCCTTCCGAATGAGCAGTTCTTC. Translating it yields CASSLRHRIPLPNEQFF.

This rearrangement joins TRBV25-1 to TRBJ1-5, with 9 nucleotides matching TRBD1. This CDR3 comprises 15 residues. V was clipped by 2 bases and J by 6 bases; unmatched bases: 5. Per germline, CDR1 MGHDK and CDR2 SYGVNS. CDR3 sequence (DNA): TGTGCCAGCAGTGAACGGGACAGGGTTGGTCAGCCCCAGCATTTT. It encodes CASSERDRVGQPQHF.

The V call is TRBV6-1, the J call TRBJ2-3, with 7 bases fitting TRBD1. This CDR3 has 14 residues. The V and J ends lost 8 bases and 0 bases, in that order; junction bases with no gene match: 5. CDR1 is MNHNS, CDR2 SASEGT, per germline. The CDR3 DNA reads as TGTGCCAGCGGGTTGACAGGGAGCACAGATACGCAGTATTTT. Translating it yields CASGLTGSTDTQYF.

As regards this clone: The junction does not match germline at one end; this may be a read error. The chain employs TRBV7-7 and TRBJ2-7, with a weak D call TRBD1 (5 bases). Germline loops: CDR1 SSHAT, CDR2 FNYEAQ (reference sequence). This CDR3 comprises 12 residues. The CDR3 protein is CASSTGQGEQYF. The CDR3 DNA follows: TGTGCTAGCAGCACCGGACAAGGCGAGCAGTACTTC.

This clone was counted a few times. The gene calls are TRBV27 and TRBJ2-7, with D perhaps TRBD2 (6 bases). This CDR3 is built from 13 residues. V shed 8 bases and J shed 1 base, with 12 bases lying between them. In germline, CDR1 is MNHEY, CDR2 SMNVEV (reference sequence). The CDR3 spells CASPPAGSYEQYF. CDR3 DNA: TGTGCCAGCCCTCCTGCGGGGTCCTACGAGCAGTACTTC.

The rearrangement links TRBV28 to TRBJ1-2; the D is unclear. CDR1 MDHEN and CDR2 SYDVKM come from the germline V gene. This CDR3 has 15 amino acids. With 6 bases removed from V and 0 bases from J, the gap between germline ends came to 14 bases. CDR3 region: CASRVSEEANYGYTF. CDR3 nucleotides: TGTGCCAGCAGGGTGTCAGAGGAAGCTAACTATGGCTACACCTTC.

This CDR3 reads CASSKGQGSYEQYF. As DNA, the CDR3 is TGTGCCAGTAGTAAGGGACAGGGCTCCTACGAGCAGTACTTC. The V and J genes are TRBV19 and TRBJ2-7, with TRBD1 matching over 9 bases. Germline-derived CDR1 and CDR2 are LNHDA and SQIVND (reference sequence). The CDR3 extends over 14 amino acids. V trimming: 4 bases; J trimming: 0 bases; junction bases outside the gene matches: 1.

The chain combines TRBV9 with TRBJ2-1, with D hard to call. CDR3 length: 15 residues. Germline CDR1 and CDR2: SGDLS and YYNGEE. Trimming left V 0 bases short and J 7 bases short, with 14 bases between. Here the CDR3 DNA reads TGTGCCAGCAGCGTAGACACACTCAGTGGGAATGAGCAGTTCTTC. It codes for CASSVDTLSGNEQFF.

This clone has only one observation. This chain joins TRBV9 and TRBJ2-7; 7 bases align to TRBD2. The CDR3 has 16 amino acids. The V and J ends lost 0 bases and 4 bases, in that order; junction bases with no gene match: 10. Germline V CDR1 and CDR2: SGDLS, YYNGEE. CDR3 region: CASSVGGRAEGYEQYF. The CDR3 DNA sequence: TGTGCCAGCAGCGTAGGGGGGAGGGCCGAAGGTTACGAGCAGTACTTC.

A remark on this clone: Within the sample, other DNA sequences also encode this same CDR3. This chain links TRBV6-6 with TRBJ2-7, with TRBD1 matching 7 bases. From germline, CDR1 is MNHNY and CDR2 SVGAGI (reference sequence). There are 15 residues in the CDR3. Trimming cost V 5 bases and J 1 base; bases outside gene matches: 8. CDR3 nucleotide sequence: TGTGCCAGCAGTCTTGCCCGGGACAGTTCCTACGAGCAGTACTTC. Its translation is CASSLARDSSYEQYF.

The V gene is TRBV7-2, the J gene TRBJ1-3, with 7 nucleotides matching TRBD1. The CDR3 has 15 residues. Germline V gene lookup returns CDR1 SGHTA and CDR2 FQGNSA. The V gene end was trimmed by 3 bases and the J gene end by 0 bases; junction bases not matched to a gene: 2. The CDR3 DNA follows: TGTGCCAGCAGCTTTCAGGGGGGCTCTGGAAACACCATATATTTT. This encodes CASSFQGGSGNTIYF.

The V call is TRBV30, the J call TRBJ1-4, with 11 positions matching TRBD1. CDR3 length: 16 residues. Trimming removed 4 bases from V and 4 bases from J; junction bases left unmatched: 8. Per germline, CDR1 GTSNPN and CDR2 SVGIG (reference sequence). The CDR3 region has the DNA TGTGCCTGGACCGGGACAGGGGGACGTAGTAATGAAAAACTGTTTTTT. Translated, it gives CAWTGTGGRSNEKLFF.

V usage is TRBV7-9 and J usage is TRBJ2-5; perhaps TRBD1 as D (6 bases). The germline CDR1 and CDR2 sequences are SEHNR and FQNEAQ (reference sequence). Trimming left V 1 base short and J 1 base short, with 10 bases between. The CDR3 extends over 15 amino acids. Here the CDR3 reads CASSLGQGPQETQYF. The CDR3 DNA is TGTGCCAGCAGCTTAGGGCAGGGGCCCCAAGAGACCCAGTACTTC.

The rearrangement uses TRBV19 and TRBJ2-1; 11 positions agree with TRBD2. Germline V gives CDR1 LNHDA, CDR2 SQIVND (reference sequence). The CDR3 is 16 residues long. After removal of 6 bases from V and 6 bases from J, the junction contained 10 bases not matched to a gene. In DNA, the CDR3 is TGTGCCAGTAGCGTTCAACTAGCGGGAGTAGCCAATGAGCAGTTCTTC. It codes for CASSVQLAGVANEQFF. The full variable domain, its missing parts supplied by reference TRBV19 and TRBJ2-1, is DGGITQSPKYLFRKEGQNVTLSCEQNLNHDAMYWYRQDPGQGLRLIYYSQIVNDFQKGDIAEGYSVSREKKESFPLTVTSAQKNPTAFYLCASSVQLAGVANEQFFGPGTRLTVL.

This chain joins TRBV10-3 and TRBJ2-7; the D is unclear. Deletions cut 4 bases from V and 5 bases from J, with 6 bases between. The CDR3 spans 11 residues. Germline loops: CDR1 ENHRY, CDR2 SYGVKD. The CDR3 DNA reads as TGTGCCATCAGTGCAAGTAACGAGCAGTACTTC. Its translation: CAISASNEQYF.